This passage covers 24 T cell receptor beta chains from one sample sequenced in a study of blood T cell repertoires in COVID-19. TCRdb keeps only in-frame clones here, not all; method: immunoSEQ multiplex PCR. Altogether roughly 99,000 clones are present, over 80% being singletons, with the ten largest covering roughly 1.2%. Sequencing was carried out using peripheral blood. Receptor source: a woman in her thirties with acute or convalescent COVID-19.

The CDR3 DNA follows: TGTGCCATCAGGCAGGGGGGTGGCAATCAGCCCCAGCATTTT. The encoded protein is CAIRQGGGNQPQHF. V is TRBV10-3 and J is TRBJ1-5; 7 positions agree with TRBD1. The CDR3 contains 14 residues. V shed 6 bases, J shed 2 bases, and the junction held 4 bases outside the gene matches. Germline V gene data show CDR1 as ENHRY and CDR2 as SYGVKD.

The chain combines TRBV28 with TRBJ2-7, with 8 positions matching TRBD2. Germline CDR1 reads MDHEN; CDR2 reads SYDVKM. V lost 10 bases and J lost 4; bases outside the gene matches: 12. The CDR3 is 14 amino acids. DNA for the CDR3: TGTGCCACCGTTAGCGGGACGACTCGATACGAGCAGTACTTC. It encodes CATVSGTTRYEQYF. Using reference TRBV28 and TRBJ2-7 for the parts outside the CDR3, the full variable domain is DVKVTQSSRYLVKRTGEKVFLECVQDMDHENMFWYRQDPGLGLRLIYFSYDVKMKEKGDIPEGYSVSREKKERFSLILESASTNQTSMYLCATVSGTTRYEQYFGPGTRLTVT.

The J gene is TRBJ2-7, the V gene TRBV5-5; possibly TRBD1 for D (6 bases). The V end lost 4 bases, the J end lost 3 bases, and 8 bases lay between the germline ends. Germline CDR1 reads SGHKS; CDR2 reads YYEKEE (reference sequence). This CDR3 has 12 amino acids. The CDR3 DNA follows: TGTGCCAGCAGCCAACAGGGCTACGAGCAGTACTTC. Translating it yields CASSQQGYEQYF.

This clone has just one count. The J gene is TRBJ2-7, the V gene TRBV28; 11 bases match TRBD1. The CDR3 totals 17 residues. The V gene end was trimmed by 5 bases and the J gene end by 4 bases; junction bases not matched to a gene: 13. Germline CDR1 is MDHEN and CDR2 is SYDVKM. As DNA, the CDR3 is TGTGCCAGCAGTCTTGGGACAGGGGGATTTAAGGCTTACGAGCAGTACTTC. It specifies CASSLGTGGFKAYEQYF.

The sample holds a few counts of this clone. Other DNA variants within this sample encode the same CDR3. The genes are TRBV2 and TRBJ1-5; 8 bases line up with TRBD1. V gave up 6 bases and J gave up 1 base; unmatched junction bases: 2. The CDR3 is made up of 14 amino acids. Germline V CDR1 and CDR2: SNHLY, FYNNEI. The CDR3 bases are TGTGCCAGCAGGCGGACAGGGAGCAATCAGCCCCAGCATTTT. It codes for CASRRTGSNQPQHF. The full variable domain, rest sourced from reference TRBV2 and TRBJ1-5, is EPEVTQTPSHQVTQMGQEVILRCVPISNHLYFYWYRQILGQKVEFLVSFYNNEISEKSEIFDDQFSVERPDGSNFTLKIRSTKLEDSAMYFCASRRTGSNQPQHFGDGTRLSIL.

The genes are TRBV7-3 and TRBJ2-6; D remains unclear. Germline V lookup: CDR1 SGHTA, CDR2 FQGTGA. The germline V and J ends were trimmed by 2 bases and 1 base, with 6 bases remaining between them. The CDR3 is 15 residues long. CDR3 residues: CASSLRGSGANVLTF. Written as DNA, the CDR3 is TGTGCCAGCAGCTTACGAGGTTCTGGGGCCAACGTCCTGACTTTC.

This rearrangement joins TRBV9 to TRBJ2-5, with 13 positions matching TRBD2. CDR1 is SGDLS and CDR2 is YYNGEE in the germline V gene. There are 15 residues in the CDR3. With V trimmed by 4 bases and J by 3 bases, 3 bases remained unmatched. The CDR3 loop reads CASSIGLAGEETQYF. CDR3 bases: TGTGCCAGCAGCATCGGACTAGCGGGGGAAGAGACCCAGTACTTC. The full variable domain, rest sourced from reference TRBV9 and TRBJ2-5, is DSGVTQTPKHLITATGQRVTLRCSPRSGDLSVYWYQQSLDQGLQFLIQYYNGEERAKGNILERFSAQQFPDLHSELNLSSLELGDSALYFCASSIGLAGEETQYFGPGTRLLVL.

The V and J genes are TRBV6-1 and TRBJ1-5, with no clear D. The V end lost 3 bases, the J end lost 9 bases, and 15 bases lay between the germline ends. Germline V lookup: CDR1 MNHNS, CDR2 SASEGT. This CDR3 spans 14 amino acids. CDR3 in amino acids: CASSDMVGSGPQHF. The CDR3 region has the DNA TGTGCCAGCAGTGATATGGTCGGCTCGGGGCCCCAGCATTTT.

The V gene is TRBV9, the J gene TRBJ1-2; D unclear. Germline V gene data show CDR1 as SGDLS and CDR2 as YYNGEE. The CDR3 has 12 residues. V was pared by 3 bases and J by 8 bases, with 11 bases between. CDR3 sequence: CASSDGFWGYTF. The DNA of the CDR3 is TGTGCCAGCAGCGACGGGTTCTGGGGCTACACCTTC.

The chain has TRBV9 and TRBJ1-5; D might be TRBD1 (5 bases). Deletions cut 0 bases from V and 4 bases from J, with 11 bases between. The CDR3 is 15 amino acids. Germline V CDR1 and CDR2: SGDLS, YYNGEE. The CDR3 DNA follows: TGTGCCAGCAGCGTAGAAGCAGGGCCAAATCAGCCCCAGCATTTT. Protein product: CASSVEAGPNQPQHF.

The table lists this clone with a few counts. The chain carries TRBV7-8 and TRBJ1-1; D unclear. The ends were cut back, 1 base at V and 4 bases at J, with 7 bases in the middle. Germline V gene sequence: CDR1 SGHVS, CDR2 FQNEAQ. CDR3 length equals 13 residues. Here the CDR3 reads CASSLGVSTEAFF. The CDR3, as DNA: TGTGCCAGCAGCTTAGGAGTATCCACTGAAGCTTTCTTT.

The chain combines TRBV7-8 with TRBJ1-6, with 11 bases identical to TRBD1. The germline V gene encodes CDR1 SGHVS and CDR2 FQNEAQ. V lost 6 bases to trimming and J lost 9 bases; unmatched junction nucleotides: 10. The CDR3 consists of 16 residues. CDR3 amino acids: CASRQGPGQGGSPLHF. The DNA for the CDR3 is TGTGCCAGCAGACAGGGCCCGGGACAGGGGGGTTCACCCCTCCACTTT.

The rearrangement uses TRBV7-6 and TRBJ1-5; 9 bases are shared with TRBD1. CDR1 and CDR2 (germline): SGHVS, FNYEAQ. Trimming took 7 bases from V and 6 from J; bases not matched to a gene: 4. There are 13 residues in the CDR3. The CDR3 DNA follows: TGTGCCAGCACCACGGGACAGGGTCAGCCCCAGCATTTT. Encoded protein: CASTTGQGQPQHF. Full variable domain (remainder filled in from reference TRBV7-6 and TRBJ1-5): GAGVSQSPRYKVTKRGQDVALRCDPISGHVSLYWYRQALGQGPEFLTYFNYEAQQDKSGLPNDRFSAERPEGSISTLTIQRTEQRDSAMYRCASTTGQGQPQHFGDGTRLSIL.

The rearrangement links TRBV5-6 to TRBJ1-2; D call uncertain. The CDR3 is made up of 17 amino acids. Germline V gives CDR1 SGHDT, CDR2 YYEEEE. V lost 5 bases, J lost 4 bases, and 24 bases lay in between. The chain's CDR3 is CASSMIADSLYFYGYTF. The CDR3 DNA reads TGTGCCAGCAGTATGATTGCGGACTCACTATACTTCTATGGCTACACCTTC. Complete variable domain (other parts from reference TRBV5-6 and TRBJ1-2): DAGVTQSPTHLIKTRGQQVTLRCSPKSGHDTVSWYQQALGQGPQFIFQYYEEEERQRGNFPDRFSGHQFPNYSSELNVNALLLGDSALYLCASSMIADSLYFYGYTFGSGTRLTVV.

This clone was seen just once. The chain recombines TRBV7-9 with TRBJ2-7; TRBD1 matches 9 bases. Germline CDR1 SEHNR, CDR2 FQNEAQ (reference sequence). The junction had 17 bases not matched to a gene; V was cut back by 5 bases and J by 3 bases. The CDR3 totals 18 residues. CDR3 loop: CASSTSLGQGNGDYEQYF. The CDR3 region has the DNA TGTGCCAGCAGCACCTCACTGGGACAGGGAAATGGAGACTACGAGCAGTACTTC.

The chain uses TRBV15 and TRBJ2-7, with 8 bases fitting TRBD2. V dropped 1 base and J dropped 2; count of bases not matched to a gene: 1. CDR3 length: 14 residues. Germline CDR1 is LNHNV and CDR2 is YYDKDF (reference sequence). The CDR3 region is CATSRGLATYEQYF. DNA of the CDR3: TGTGCCACCAGCAGAGGACTAGCGACCTACGAGCAGTACTTC.

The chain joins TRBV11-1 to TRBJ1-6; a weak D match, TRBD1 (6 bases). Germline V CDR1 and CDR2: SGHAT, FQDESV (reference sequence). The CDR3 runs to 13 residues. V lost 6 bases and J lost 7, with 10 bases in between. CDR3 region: CASSTGYNSPLHF. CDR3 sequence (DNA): TGTGCCAGCAGTACAGGGTACAATTCACCCCTCCACTTT.

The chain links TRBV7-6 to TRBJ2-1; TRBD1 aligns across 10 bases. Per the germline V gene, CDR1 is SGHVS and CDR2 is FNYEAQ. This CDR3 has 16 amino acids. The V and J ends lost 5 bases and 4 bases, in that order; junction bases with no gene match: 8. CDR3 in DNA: TGTGCCAGCAGCCCACAGGGACAGGGGATTTACAATGAGCAGTTCTTC. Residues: CASSPQGQGIYNEQFF. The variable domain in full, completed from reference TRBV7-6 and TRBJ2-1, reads GAGVSQSPRYKVTKRGQDVALRCDPISGHVSLYWYRQALGQGPEFLTYFNYEAQQDKSGLPNDRFSAERPEGSISTLTIQRTEQRDSAMYRCASSPQGQGIYNEQFFGPGTRLTVL.

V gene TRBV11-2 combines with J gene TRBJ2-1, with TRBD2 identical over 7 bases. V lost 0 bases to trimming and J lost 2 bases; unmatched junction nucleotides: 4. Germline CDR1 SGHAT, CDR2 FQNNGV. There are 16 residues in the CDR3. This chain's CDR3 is CASSLDLSGAYNEQFF. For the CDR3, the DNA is TGTGCCAGCAGCTTAGATCTGAGCGGGGCCTACAATGAGCAGTTCTTC.

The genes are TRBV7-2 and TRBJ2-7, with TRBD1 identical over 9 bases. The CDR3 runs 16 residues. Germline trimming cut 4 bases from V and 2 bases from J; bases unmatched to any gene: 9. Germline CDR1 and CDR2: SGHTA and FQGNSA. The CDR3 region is CASSSYGTGITYEQYF. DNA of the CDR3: TGTGCCAGCAGCTCGTACGGGACAGGGATCACCTACGAGCAGTACTTC.

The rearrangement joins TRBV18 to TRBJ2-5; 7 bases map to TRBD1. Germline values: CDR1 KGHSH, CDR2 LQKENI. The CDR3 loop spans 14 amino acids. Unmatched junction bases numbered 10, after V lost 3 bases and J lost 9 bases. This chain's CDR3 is CASSPTPQGMAQYF. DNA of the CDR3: TGTGCCAGCTCACCCACCCCACAGGGGATGGCCCAGTACTTC.

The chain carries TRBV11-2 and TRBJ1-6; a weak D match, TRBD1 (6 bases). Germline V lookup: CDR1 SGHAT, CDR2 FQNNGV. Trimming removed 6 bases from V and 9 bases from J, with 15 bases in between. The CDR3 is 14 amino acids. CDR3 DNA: TGTGCCAGCAGTCAACAGGGAAAGGTTTCACCCCTCCACTTT. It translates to CASSQQGKVSPLHF.

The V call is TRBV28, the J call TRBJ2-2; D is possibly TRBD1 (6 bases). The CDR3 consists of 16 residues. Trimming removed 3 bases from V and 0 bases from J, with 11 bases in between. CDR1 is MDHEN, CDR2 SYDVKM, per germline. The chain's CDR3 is CASSLVGAANTGELFF. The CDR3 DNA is TGTGCCAGCAGTTTGGTGGGGGCCGCGAACACCGGGGAGCTGTTTTTT.

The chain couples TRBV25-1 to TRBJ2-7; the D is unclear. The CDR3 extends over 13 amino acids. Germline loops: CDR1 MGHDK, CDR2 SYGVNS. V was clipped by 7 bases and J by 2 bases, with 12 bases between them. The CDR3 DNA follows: TGTGCCAGCACCCCAGGCCAAACCTACGAGCAGTACTTC. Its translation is CASTPGQTYEQYF.